Listed below are T cell receptor beta chains from one sample, sequenced in a study of cytomegalovirus exposure and HLA in healthy donors. Produced via immunoSEQ multiplex PCR; TCRdb's table is partial and in-frame only. The sample records 90,000 to 120,000 clones, around 80% being singletons. Material: PBMCs. These receptors all come from a woman aged 18-29 years in good health and CMV-seropositive. CDR3s include the opening cysteine and the closing phenylalanine or tryptophan. D genes are given only for firm matches. Rows may omit the clone size; those that give it use once, few, many or a size class.

j_call d_call v_call clone_size cdr3_aa cdr3_nt
TRBJ1-5 NA TRBV19 once CASSRRVQYSNQPQHF TGTGCCAGTAGTAGGAGGGTTCAGTATAGCAATCAGCCCCAGCATTTT
TRBJ2-4 TRBD2 TRBV27 NA CASSLSGGAQNIQYF TGTGCCAGCAGTTTATCGGGAGGGGCCCAAAACATTCAGTACTTC
TRBJ2-5 TRBD2 TRBV5-6 NA CASSSPTSGVQETQYF TGTGCCAGCAGCTCGCCGACTAGCGGGGTTCAAGAGACCCAGTACTTC
TRBJ2-3 NA TRBV5-6 NA CASSLVAGTDTQYF TGTGCCAGCAGCTTAGTAGCGGGCACAGATACGCAGTATTTT
TRBJ2-7 NA TRBV12-5 NA CASGLVAPYEQYF TGTGCTAGTGGTTTGGTGGCCCCGTACGAGCAGTACTTC
TRBJ2-1 TRBD1 TRBV9 once CASSAETGGNVNEQFF TGTGCCAGCAGCGCCGAGACAGGGGGCAACGTCAATGAGCAGTTCTTC
TRBJ2-7 NA TRBV30 NA CAWRFRGDRREQYF TGTGCCTGGAGATTCCGGGGGGACAGGAGGGAGCAGTACTTC
TRBJ2-7 TRBD1 TRBV2 NA CASQVSPGQNYEQYF TGTGCCAGCCAAGTGAGCCCGGGACAGAACTACGAGCAGTACTTC
TRBJ2-3 NA TRBV25-1 NA CASSGSTSARVDTQYF TGTGCCAGCAGTGGATCCACGAGCGCCAGGGTAGATACGCAGTATTTT
TRBJ1-1 NA TRBV5-1 few CASSLLGGEAAFF TGCGCCAGCAGCTTGCTGGGGGGGGAGGCAGCTTTCTTT
TRBJ2-1 NA TRBV6-4 NA CASSPYLASGYNEQFF TGTGCCAGCAGTCCCTACCTAGCCTCCGGCTACAATGAGCAGTTCTTC
TRBJ2-7 TRBD1 TRBV20-1 NA CSARTGSEQYF TGCAGTGCTAGGACAGGGAGCGAGCAGTACTTC
TRBJ2-7 TRBD2 TRBV13 NA CASSLGTSGRSYEQYF TGTGCCAGCAGCTTAGGGACTAGCGGGAGGTCCTACGAGCAGTACTTC
TRBJ2-4 TRBD2 TRBV5-1 NA CASSPPGGEGAKNIQYF TGCGCCAGCAGCCCTCCCGGGGGGGAAGGGGCCAAAAACATTCAGTACTTC
TRBJ1-1 NA TRBV10-3 NA CAISSRNTEAFF TGTGCCATCAGTAGCCGGAACACTGAAGCTTTCTTT